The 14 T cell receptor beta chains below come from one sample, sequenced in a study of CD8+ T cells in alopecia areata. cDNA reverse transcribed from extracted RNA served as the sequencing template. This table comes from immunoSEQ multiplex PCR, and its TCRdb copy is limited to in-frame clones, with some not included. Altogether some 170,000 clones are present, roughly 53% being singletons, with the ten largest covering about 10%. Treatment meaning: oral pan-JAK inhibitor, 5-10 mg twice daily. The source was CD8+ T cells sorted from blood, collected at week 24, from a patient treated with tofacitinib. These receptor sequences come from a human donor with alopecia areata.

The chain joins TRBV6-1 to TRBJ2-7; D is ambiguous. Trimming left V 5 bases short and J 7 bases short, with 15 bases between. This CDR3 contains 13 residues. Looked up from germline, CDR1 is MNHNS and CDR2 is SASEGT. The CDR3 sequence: CASSIRTTIEQYF. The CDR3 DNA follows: TGTGCCAGCAGTATCCGGACGACGATTGAGCAGTACTTC.

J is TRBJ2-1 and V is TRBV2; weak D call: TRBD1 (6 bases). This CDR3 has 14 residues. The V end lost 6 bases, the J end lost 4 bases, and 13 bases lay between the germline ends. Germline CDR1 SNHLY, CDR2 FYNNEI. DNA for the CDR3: TGTGCCAGCAGCGACAGGACCACTTACAATGAGCAGTTCTTC. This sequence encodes CASSDRTTYNEQFF.

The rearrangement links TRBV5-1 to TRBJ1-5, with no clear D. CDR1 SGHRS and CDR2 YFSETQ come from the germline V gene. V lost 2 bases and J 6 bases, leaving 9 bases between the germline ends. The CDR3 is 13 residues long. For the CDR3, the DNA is TGCGCCAGCAGCTTTTCTGGTGGTCAGCCCCAGCATTTT. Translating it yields CASSFSGGQPQHF.

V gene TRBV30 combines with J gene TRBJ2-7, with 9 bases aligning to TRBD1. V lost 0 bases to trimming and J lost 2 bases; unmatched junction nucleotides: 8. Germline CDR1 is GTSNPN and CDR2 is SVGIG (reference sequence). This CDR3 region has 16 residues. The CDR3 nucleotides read TGTGCCTGGAGTGTCCTAAGACAGGGGGAAACCTACGAGCAGTACTTC. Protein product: CAWSVLRQGETYEQYF.

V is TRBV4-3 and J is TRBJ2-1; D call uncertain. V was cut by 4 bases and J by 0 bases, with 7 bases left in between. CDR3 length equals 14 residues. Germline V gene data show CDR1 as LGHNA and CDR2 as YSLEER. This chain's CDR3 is CASSPGLSYNEQFF. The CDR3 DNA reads TGCGCCAGCAGCCCCGGCCTCTCCTACAATGAGCAGTTCTTC.

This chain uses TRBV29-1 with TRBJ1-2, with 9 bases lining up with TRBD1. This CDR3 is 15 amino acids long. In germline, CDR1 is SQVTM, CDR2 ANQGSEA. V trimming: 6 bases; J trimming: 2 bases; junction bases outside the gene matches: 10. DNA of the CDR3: TGCAGCGTCCCCTCCTCGGGACAGGGAAACTATGGCTACACCTTC. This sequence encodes CSVPSSGQGNYGYTF. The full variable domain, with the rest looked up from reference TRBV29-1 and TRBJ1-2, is SAVISQKPSRDICQRGTSLTIQCQVDSQVTMMFWYRQQPGQSLTLIATANQGSEATYESGFVIDKFPISRPNLTFSTLTVSNMSPEDSSIYLCSVPSSGQGNYGYTFGSGTRLTVV.

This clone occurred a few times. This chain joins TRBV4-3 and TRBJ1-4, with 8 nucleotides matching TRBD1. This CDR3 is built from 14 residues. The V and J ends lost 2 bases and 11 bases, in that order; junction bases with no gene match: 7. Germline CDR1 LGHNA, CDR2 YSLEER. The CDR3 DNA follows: TGCGCCAGCAGCCAATCGCAGGGGGCCGGGAAACTGTTTTTT. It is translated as CASSQSQGAGKLFF.

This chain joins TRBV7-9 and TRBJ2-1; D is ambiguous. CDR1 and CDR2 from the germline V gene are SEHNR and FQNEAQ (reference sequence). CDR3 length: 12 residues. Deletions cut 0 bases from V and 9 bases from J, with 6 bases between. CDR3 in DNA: TGTGCCAGCAGCTTAGCCCGAGCTGAGCAGTTCTTC. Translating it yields CASSLARAEQFF.

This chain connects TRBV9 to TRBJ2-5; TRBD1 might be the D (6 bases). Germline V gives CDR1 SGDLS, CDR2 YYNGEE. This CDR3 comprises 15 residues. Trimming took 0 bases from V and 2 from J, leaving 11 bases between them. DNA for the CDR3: TGTGCCAGCAGCGTAGCCCCGGGGACACAAGAGACCCAGTACTTC. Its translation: CASSVAPGTQETQYF.

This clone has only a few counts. The CDR3 loop reads CASSLTFDNEQFF. DNA of the CDR3: TGCGCCAGCAGCTTGACCTTCGACAATGAGCAGTTCTTC. V usage is TRBV5-1 and J usage is TRBJ2-1; D ambiguous. This CDR3 is built from 13 residues. V was pared by 1 base and J by 5 bases, with 7 bases between. CDR1 SGHRS and CDR2 YFSETQ come from the germline V gene.

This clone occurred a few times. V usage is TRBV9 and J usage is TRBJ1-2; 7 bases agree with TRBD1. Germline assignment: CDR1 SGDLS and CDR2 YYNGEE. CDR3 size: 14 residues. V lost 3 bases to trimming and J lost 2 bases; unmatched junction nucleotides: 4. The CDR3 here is CASSEDRANYGYTF. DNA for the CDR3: TGTGCCAGCAGCGAAGACAGGGCCAACTATGGCTACACCTTC.

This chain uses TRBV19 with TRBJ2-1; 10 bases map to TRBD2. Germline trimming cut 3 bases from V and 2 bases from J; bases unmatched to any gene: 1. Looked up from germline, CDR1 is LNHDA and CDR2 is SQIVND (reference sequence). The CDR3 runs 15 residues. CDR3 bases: TGTGCCAGTAGTATGACTAGCGGGCCCTACAATGAGCAGTTCTTC. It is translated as CASSMTSGPYNEQFF.

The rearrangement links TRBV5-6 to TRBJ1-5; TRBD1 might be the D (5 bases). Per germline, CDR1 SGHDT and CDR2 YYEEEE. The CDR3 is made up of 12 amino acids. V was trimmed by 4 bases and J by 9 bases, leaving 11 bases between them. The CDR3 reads CASSQGSRPQHF. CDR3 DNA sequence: TGTGCCAGCAGCCAGGGTTCGCGGCCCCAGCATTTT.

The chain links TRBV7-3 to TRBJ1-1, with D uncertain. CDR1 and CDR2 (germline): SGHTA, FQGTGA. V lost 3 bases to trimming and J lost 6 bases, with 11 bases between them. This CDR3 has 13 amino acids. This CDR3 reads CASSLSLGSEAFF. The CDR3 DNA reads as TGTGCCAGCAGCTTGAGTTTGGGATCTGAAGCTTTCTTT.